One T cell receptor beta chain is described in this entry. The cohort comprised adults aged about 18 to 100 years residing in 20 to 25 US areas. Recovered participants had two consecutive negative NP/OP PCR tests, healthcare professional clearance, or symptom resolution. TCRdb's copy holds only in-frame clones and misses some; the assay was immunoSEQ multiplex PCR. The sample gives around 500,000 clones, 80% to 90% of which show up once; just over 8% is in the top ten. The record originates from a study of blood T cell repertoires in COVID-19. Study details: Whether acute or convalescent, the COVID-19 samples came from the United States, Italy and Spain.

The CDR3 contains 13 residues. Germline V gives CDR1 SNHLY, CDR2 FYNNEI. V lost 4 bases and J 4 bases, leaving 10 bases between the germline ends. This clonotype was obtained from a woman between 55 and 75 years old who had recovered from COVID-19. The sequencing input was PBMCs or T cells enriched from blood (not recorded which). The chain carries TRBV2 and TRBJ1-2; maybe TRBD1 (5 bases). Written as DNA, the CDR3 is TGTGCCAGCAGTGCGGGGGGGGTCTATGGCTACACCTTC. Protein: CASSAGGVYGYTF.